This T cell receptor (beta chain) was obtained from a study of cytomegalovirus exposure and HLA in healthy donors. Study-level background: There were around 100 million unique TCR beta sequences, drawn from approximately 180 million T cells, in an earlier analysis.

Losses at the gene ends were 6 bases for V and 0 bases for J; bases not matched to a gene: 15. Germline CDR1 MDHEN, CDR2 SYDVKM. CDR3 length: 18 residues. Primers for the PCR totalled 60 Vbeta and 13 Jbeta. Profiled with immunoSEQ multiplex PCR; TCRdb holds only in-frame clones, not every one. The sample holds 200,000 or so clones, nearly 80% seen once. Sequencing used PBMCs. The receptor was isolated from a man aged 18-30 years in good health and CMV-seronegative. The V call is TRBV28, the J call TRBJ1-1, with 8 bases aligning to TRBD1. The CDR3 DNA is TGTGCCAGCAGCCTGGACAGGGCGAGTAATTTTTTGAACACTGAAGCTTTCTTT. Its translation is CASSLDRASNFLNTEAFF.